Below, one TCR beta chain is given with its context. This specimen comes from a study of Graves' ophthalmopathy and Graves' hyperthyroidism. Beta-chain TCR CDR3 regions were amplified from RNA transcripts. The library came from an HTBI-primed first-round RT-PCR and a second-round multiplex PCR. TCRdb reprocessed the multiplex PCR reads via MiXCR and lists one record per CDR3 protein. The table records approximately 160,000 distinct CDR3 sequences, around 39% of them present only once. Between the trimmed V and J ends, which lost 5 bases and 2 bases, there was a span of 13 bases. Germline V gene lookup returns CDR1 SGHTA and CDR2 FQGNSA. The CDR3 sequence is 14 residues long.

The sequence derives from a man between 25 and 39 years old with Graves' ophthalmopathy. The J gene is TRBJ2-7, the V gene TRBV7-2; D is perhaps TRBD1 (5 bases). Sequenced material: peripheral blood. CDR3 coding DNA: TGTGCCAGCAGCCTTGACAGAACAACCTACGAGCAGTACTTC. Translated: CASSLDRTTYEQYF.